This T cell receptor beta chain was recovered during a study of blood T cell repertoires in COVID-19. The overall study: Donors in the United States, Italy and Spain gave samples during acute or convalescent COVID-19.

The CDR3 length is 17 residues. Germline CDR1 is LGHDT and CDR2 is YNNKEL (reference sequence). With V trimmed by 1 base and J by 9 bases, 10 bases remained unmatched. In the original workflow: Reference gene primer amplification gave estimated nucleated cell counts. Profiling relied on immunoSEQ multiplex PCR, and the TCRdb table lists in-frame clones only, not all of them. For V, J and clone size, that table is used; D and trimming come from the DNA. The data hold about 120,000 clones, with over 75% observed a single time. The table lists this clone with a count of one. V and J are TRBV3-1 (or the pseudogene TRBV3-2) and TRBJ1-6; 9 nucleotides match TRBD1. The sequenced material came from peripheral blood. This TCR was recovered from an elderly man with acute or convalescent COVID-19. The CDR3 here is CASSQGRTGAISSPLHF. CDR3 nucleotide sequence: TGTGCCAGCAGCCAAGGGAGGACAGGGGCCATCAGTTCACCCCTCCACTTT.